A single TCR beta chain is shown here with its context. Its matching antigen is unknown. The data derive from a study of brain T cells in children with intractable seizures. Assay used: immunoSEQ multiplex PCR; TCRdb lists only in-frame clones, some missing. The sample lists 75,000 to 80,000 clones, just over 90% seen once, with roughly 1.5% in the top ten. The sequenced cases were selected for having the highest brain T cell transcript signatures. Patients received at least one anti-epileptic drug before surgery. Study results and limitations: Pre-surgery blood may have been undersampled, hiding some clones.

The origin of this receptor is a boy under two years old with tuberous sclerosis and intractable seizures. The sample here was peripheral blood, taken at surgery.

In nucleotides, the CDR3 is TGTGCGGCCAGCGGGGATTCCTACGAGCAGTACTTC. It codes for CAASGDSYEQYF. The chain uses TRBV6-5 and TRBJ2-7, with TRBD2 matching 7 bases. The germline V gene encodes CDR1 MNHEY and CDR2 SVGAGI. CDR3 size: 12 residues.